This record looks at one T cell receptor (beta chain) sequence and its context. Germline V gene data show CDR1 as MNHEY and CDR2 as SVGAGI. The CDR3 spans 12 residues. V shed 7 bases and J shed 5 bases, with 9 bases lying between them. This entry belongs to a study of Ad26.COV2.S vaccination and SARS-CoV-2 variants. Study-level information: Within the COV1001 Ad26.COV2.S trial arm, the donor was enrolled.

The method was immunoSEQ multiplex PCR; TCRdb's version includes in-frame clones alone and lacks a portion of them. In the table there are about 680,000 clones, about 89% of which are singletons. Treatment reported: roughly 18 received Ad26.COV2.S at low or high dose, single or two shots; 5 received placebo; per-sample allocation not given. The investigators took samples on day 63 after the first vaccine or placebo injection. In Boston, an adult donor aged 18-55 years took part. The input for sequencing was peripheral blood, taken in a trial of Ad26.COV2.S vaccine versus placebo. The receptor was isolated from a person between 18 and 65 years old who received the Ad26.COV2.S COVID-19 vaccine or a placebo. This chain links TRBV6-5 with TRBJ1-5, with unresolved D. The CDR3 spells CASTDTYQPQHF. The CDR3 coding sequence is TGTGCCAGCACAGACACTTATCAGCCCCAGCATTTT.